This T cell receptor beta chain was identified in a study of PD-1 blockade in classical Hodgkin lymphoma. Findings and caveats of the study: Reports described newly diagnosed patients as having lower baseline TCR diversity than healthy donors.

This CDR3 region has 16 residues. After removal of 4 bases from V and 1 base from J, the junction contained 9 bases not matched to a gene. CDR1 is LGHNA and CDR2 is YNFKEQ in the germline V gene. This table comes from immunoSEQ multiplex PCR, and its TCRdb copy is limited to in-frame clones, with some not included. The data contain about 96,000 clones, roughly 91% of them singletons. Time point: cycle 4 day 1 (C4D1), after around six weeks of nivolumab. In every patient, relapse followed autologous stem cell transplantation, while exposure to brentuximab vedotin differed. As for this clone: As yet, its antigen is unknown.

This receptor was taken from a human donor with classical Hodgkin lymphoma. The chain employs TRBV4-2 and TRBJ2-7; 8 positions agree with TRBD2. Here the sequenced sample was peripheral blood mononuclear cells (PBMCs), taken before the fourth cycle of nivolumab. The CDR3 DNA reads TGTGCCAGCAGCCCCCGGCGCGGGAGGATATCCTACGAGCAGTACTTC. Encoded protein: CASSPRRGRISYEQYF.